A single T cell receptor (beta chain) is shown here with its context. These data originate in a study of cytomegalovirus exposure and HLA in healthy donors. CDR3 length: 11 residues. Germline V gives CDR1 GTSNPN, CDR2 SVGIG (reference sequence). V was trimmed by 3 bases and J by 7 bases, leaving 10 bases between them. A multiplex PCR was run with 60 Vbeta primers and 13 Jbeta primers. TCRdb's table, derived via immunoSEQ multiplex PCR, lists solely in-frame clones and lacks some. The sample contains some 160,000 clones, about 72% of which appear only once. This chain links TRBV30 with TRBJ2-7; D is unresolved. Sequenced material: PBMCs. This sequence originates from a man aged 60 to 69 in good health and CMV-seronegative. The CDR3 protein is CAWRLQREQYF. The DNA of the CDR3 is TGTGCCTGGAGGCTCCAGAGGGAGCAGTACTTC.